This T cell receptor beta chain was retrieved from a study of shared clonotypes between healthy human individuals. Looking at the study overall: Contributing individuals were two females and three males aged 18 to 49.

Overall study findings and caveats: Several donors showed sharing of approximately 5% of naive CD4 clonotypes. Rarefaction showed that sequencing of sorted subsets was incomplete (despite large depth).

Over several immunoSEQ plates, each subset's genomic DNA was distributed in even portions. Some clones are missing from TCRdb's copy, which holds only in-frame ones; the method was immunoSEQ multiplex PCR. Of 1.5 million to 2.5 million clones listed, about 95% were seen once; the top ten hold 1% to 1.5%. CD8 cells classed as naive were CD45RO-negative and positively selected for CCR7, excluding terminally differentiated effector memory CD45RA+ cells. With regard to this clone: What it binds is unknown.

What was sequenced was naive CD8+ T cells sorted from blood. The TCR comes from a man aged 18 to 30 in good health.

The CDR3 bases are TGTGCCAGCAGTTTATCGAAGGGCGGGGAGCTGTTTTTT. Its protein is CASSLSKGGELFF. V gene TRBV27 combines with J gene TRBJ2-2; D gene ambiguous. Trimming took 0 bases from V and 7 from J, leaving 6 bases between them. Per the germline V gene, CDR1 is MNHEY and CDR2 is SMNVEV (reference sequence). The CDR3 sequence is 13 residues long.